Presented here are 28 T cell receptor beta chains from one specimen sequenced in a study of blood T cell repertoires in COVID-19. Method: immunoSEQ multiplex PCR; TCRdb's copy keeps in-frame clones and lacks some. This table has some 120,000 clones, more than 75% appearing once. Sequenced sample: peripheral blood. The source of these receptors is a man in his fifties or sixties with active COVID-19.

The V gene is TRBV6-4, the J gene TRBJ1-5, with D unclear. The germline V and J ends were trimmed by 7 bases and 3 bases, with 13 bases remaining between them. The CDR3 length is 14 residues. CDR1 and CDR2 from the germline V gene are MRHNA and SNTAGT. CDR3 nucleotide sequence: TGTGCCAGCATCAGACTTCCCGACAATCAGCCCCAGCATTTT. Encoded protein: CASIRLPDNQPQHF.

The chain recombines TRBV21-1 with TRBJ2-3; the table's D call, TRBD1, was not checked against the DNA. TRBV21-1 constitutes a pseudogene. This CDR3 has 15 residues. In DNA, the CDR3 is TGTGCCAGCAGCACCGGGACAGGGGGCGCAGATACGCAGTATTTT. Protein sequence: CASSTGTGGADTQYF.

The V call is TRBV4-1, the J call TRBJ2-7; D unresolved. CDR1 and CDR2 (germline): MGHRA, YSYEKL. This CDR3 is 14 amino acids long. V lost 0 bases, J lost 2 bases, and 8 bases lay in between. The CDR3: CASSQDPGPYEQYV. The CDR3 DNA reads TGCGCCAGCAGCCAAGACCCGGGTCCCTACGAGCAGTACGTC.

The chain joins TRBV5-5 to TRBJ1-2; D is undetermined. The germline V and J ends were trimmed by 0 bases and 10 bases, with 16 bases remaining between them. This CDR3 region has 14 residues. Per the germline V gene, CDR1 is SGHKS and CDR2 is YYEKEE (reference sequence). The CDR3 sequence: CASSLEVGIGFYTF. CDR3 DNA sequence: TGTGCCAGCAGCTTGGAGGTCGGAATCGGGTTCTACACCTTC. Combining the CDR3 with reference TRBV5-5 and TRBJ1-2 gives the whole variable domain DAGVTQSPTHLIKTRGQQVTLRCSPISGHKSVSWYQQVLGQGPQFIFQYYEKEERGRGNFPDRFSARQFPNYSSELNVNALLLGDSALYLCASSLEVGIGFYTFGSGTRLTVV.

This chain connects TRBV3-1 (or the pseudogene TRBV3-2) to TRBJ1-5, with a possible D match to TRBD1 (6 bases). The CDR3 sequence is 15 residues long. Trimming shortened V by 6 bases and J by 6 bases, and 18 bases separated the two germline ends. CDR1 LGHDT and CDR2 YNNKEL come from the germline V gene (reference sequence). CDR3: CASSRRQVTCQPQHF. The CDR3 DNA reads as TGTGCCAGCAGTCGTAGACAGGTGACATGTCAGCCCCAGCATTTT.

This clone was seen a single time. This chain connects TRBV5-4 to TRBJ2-3, with D maybe TRBD1 (7 bases). Germline V gives CDR1 SGHNT, CDR2 YYREEE (reference sequence). This CDR3 is 16 amino acids long. V lost 4 bases and J 0 bases, leaving 15 bases between the germline ends. The CDR3 DNA sequence: TGTGCCAGCAGCCCCTATCAGGGGGGAAGCACAGATACGCAGTATTTT. Amino acids: CASSPYQGGSTDTQYF.

The chain combines TRBV18 with TRBJ2-1; possibly TRBD2 for D (5 bases). The germline gives CDR1 KGHSH, CDR2 LQKENI. The CDR3 extends over 14 amino acids. With 2 bases removed from V and 4 bases from J, the gap between germline ends came to 9 bases. In DNA form, the CDR3 reads TGTGCCAGCTCACCATTCCGGGGTTACAATGAGCAGTTCTTC. Its protein is CASSPFRGYNEQFF.

The chain links TRBV19 to TRBJ1-1; 7 bases line up with TRBD1. Trimming removed 7 bases from V and 1 base from J; junction bases left unmatched: 3. CDR1 is LNHDA, CDR2 SQIVND, per germline (reference sequence). The CDR3 sequence is 13 residues long. CDR3: CASNRQGNTEAFF. The CDR3 nucleotides read TGTGCCAGTAATCGACAGGGGAACACTGAAGCTTTCTTT.

This clone was counted only a few times. The rearrangement links TRBV6-5 to TRBJ1-6; D is unresolved. The ends were cut back, 0 bases at V and 7 bases at J, with 10 bases in the middle. This CDR3 contains 15 residues. Germline CDR1 and CDR2: MNHEY and SVGAGI. This CDR3 reads CASSYSITVNSPLHF. In nucleotides, the CDR3 is TGTGCCAGCAGTTACTCGATCACAGTGAATTCACCCCTCCACTTT.

V is TRBV12-3 or TRBV12-4 and J is TRBJ2-3; TRBD1 matches 7 bases. V lost 6 bases, J lost 6 bases, and 6 bases stayed unmatched. The CDR3 runs to 13 residues. The DNA for the CDR3 is TGTGCCAGCAGCCTGACAGGGTTGGATACGCAGTATTTT. It translates to CASSLTGLDTQYF.

J is TRBJ1-2 and V is TRBV2; a possible D gene is TRBD1 (5 bases). This CDR3 has 12 residues. CDR1 and CDR2 from the germline V gene are SNHLY and FYNNEI. Trimming cost V 8 bases and J 8 bases, with 15 bases left between them. In nucleotides, the CDR3 is TGTGCCAGCTTAAGACAGTCCACGGGCTACACCTTC. This codes for CASLRQSTGYTF.

This chain joins TRBV10-3 and TRBJ1-3; no clear D. CDR3 length equals 15 residues. Germline V gene sequence: CDR1 ENHRY, CDR2 SYGVKD. V lost 3 bases and J 0 bases, leaving 9 bases between the germline ends. CDR3 loop: CAISDASYSGNTIYF. DNA for the CDR3: TGTGCCATCAGTGACGCCTCCTACTCTGGAAACACCATATATTTT.

The chain links TRBV30 to TRBJ2-7, with 9 nucleotides matching TRBD1. The CDR3 length is 11 residues. Trimming cost V 5 bases and J 4 bases; bases outside gene matches: 0. The germline V gene has CDR1 GTSNPN and CDR2 SVGIG (reference sequence). This CDR3 is CAWGQGYEQYV. CDR3 in DNA: TGTGCCTGGGGACAGGGGTACGAGCAGTACGTC.

This chain joins TRBV19 and TRBJ1-6; maybe TRBD1 (6 bases). This CDR3 contains 16 residues. The ends were cut back, 3 bases at V and 3 bases at J, with 12 bases in the middle. Germline lookup yields CDR1 LNHDA and CDR2 SQIVND (reference sequence). The CDR3 region has the DNA TGTGCCAGTAGTATCCGCCGGGACAACTATAATTCACCCCTCCACTTT. As protein: CASSIRRDNYNSPLHF.

The rearrangement links TRBV5-4 to TRBJ2-3; D unresolved. Trimming stripped 1 base from V and 0 bases from J, with 6 bases between. CDR3 length: 14 amino acids. CDR1 is SGHNT and CDR2 is YYREEE in the germline V gene (reference sequence). The chain's CDR3 is CASSLTTSTDTQYF. The CDR3 nucleotides read TGTGCCAGCAGCTTGACAACGAGCACAGATACGCAGTATTTT.

The chain couples TRBV15 to TRBJ1-2; D is possibly TRBD1 (6 bases). Germline assignment: CDR1 LNHNV and CDR2 YYDKDF (reference sequence). The CDR3 has 14 amino acids. The V end lost 4 bases, the J end lost 2 bases, and 11 bases lay between the germline ends. The CDR3 loop is CATSMTGTNYGYTF. CDR3 nucleotide sequence: TGTGCCACCAGCATGACAGGCACGAACTATGGCTACACCTTC.

This clone was picked up a small number of times. This chain joins TRBV9 and TRBJ1-2, with TRBD1 as a possible D gene (5 bases). Germline values: CDR1 SGDLS, CDR2 YYNGEE. The CDR3 extends over 16 amino acids. V shed 0 bases and J shed 8 bases, with 20 bases lying between them. In DNA form, the CDR3 reads TGTGCCAGCAGCGTAGGAACAGGCTCGCCTCTGCAGGGCTACACCTTC. Protein product: CASSVGTGSPLQGYTF.

CDR3 protein: CASRVGGNSYEQYF. CDR3 DNA: TGCGCCAGCAGGGTGGGGGGAAACTCCTACGAGCAGTACTTC. The rearrangement links TRBV5-1 to TRBJ2-7; a weak D match, TRBD2 (6 bases). The CDR3 covers 14 residues. With 5 bases removed from V and 0 bases from J, the gap between germline ends came to 12 bases. Germline lookup yields CDR1 SGHRS and CDR2 YFSETQ.

The chain carries TRBV2 and TRBJ2-1; D is unresolved. Deletions cut 6 bases from V and 4 bases from J, with 7 bases between. Germline lookup yields CDR1 SNHLY and CDR2 FYNNEI. The CDR3 is 12 amino acids. DNA of the CDR3: TGTGCCAGCAGCTCGCAGTACAATGAGCAGTTCTTC. Residues: CASSSQYNEQFF. Complete variable domain (other parts from reference TRBV2 and TRBJ2-1): EPEVTQTPSHQVTQMGQEVILRCVPISNHLYFYWYRQILGQKVEFLVSFYNNEISEKSEIFDDQFSVERPDGSNFTLKIRSTKLEDSAMYFCASSSQYNEQFFGPGTRLTVL.

V usage is TRBV28 and J usage is TRBJ1-2, with TRBD1 matching over 8 bases. The CDR3 sequence is 13 residues long. The V gene's germline CDR1 is MDHEN and CDR2 SYDVKM. The J segment lost 7 bases and the V segment lost 5 bases, leaving 6 bases of the junction unmatched. CDR3 region: CASSVRGLGGYTF. The CDR3, as DNA: TGTGCCAGCAGTGTCAGGGGGCTTGGTGGCTACACCTTC.

The gene calls are TRBV6-5 and TRBJ2-2, with D maybe TRBD2 (5 bases). This CDR3 spans 15 amino acids. With 5 bases removed from V and 3 bases from J, the gap between germline ends came to 13 bases. Germline assignment: CDR1 MNHEY and CDR2 SVGAGI. The CDR3, as DNA: TGTGCCAGCAGTCCCCGCGGGTTCGACACCGGGGAGCTGTTTTTT. It codes for CASSPRGFDTGELFF.

The rearrangement uses TRBV4-1 and TRBJ1-2, with 8 bases that match TRBD1. The CDR3 is 17 amino acids. With V trimmed by 0 bases and J by 4 bases, 10 bases remained unmatched. Germline V gene sequence: CDR1 MGHRA, CDR2 YSYEKL. The DNA for the CDR3 is TGCGCCAGCAGCCAAGATAACAGGGGGGCTTCGACCTATGGCTACACCTTC. This encodes CASSQDNRGASTYGYTF.

Only a few counts were recorded for this clone. The rearrangement uses TRBV6-5 and TRBJ1-4; 9 nucleotides agree with TRBD1. Trimming removed 4 bases from V and 5 bases from J; junction bases left unmatched: 8. CDR1 MNHEY and CDR2 SVGAGI come from the germline V gene. This CDR3 has 16 residues. The CDR3 DNA is TGTGCCAGCAGTTTCGGGACCGGGACAGGGAATGAAAAACTGTTTTTT. Encoded protein: CASSFGTGTGNEKLFF.

V and J are TRBV3-1 (or the pseudogene TRBV3-2) and TRBJ2-5; TRBD1 matches 7 bases. From germline, CDR1 is LGHDT and CDR2 YNNKEL (reference sequence). The CDR3 has 14 residues. The trim removed 1 base at V and 5 bases at J, leaving 4 bases unmatched. The CDR3 spells CASSQVQGLETQYF. The CDR3 bases are TGTGCCAGCAGCCAAGTACAGGGGTTGGAGACCCAGTACTTC.

The J gene is TRBJ1-1, the V gene TRBV11-2, with a possible D match to TRBD1 (6 bases). V lost 4 bases and J 3 bases, leaving 15 bases between the germline ends. CDR1 and CDR2 from the germline V gene are SGHAT and FQNNGV. This CDR3 has 15 residues. In DNA form, the CDR3 reads TGTGCCAGCAGCTCACAGGGTGACGGGCACACTGAAGCTTTCTTT. Translated, it gives CASSSQGDGHTEAFF.

This chain joins TRBV19 and TRBJ1-2; tentative D call: TRBD1 (5 bases). This CDR3 region has 15 residues. From germline, CDR1 is LNHDA and CDR2 SQIVND (reference sequence). Trimming cost V 5 bases and J 0 bases, with 13 bases left between them. The CDR3 DNA reads as TGTGCCAGTAGTCGAAGGGGACTAGCTAACTATGGCTACACCTTC. As protein: CASSRRGLANYGYTF.

The V gene is TRBV21-1, the J gene TRBJ2-1; TRBD1 is the table's D call and was not checked against the DNA. TRBV21-1 is a pseudogene. CDR3 size: 14 residues. DNA of the CDR3: TGTGCCAGCAGCAGAGCAAGGCAGGGGTATGAGCAGTTCTTC. Its protein product is CASSRARQGYEQFF.

V is TRBV27 and J is TRBJ1-2; 7 bases match TRBD1. The CDR3 runs 12 residues. The germline V gene encodes CDR1 MNHEY and CDR2 SMNVEV (reference sequence). V was clipped by 10 bases and J by 6 bases; unmatched bases: 8. The CDR3 region has the DNA TGTGCCACCCGGACAGGACCTAATGGCTACACCTTC. It encodes CATRTGPNGYTF.